The 2 T cell receptor beta chains below were found in one sample sequenced in a study of CD8 T cells in Susac syndrome. An amount of RNA that ranged from roughly 0.5 to 1 ug was reverse transcribed with random hexamers. TCRdb called the immunoSEQ multiplex PCR reads again in MiXCR, with one record for every CDR3 protein. Counted here are 150,000 to 190,000 distinct CDR3 sequences, approximately 94% occurring once; the ten biggest clones make up 0.2% to 0.25%. Sequenced material: CD8+ T cells from PBMCs. The origin of the receptors is a human donor with multiple sclerosis.

The chain has TRBV7-9 and TRBJ2-1; no definite D call. Germline values: CDR1 SEHNR, CDR2 FQNEAQ (reference sequence). V was clipped by 5 bases and J by 12 bases, with 14 bases between them. CDR3 size: 12 residues. The CDR3 DNA follows: TGTGCCAGCAGCCAAGACATTTACATGCAGTTCTTC. Its protein is CASSQDIYMQFF.

The table lists this clonotype with a few counts. This chain joins TRBV29-1 and TRBJ2-1, with D perhaps matching TRBD2 (5 bases). Between the trimmed V and J ends, which lost 5 bases and 8 bases, there was a span of 19 bases. Germline V CDR1 and CDR2: SQVTM, ANQGSEA. The CDR3 spans 14 residues. CDR3 in amino acids: CSVLGLRANYEQFF. DNA for the CDR3: TGCAGCGTTCTAGGACTGAGGGCAAACTATGAGCAGTTCTTC.